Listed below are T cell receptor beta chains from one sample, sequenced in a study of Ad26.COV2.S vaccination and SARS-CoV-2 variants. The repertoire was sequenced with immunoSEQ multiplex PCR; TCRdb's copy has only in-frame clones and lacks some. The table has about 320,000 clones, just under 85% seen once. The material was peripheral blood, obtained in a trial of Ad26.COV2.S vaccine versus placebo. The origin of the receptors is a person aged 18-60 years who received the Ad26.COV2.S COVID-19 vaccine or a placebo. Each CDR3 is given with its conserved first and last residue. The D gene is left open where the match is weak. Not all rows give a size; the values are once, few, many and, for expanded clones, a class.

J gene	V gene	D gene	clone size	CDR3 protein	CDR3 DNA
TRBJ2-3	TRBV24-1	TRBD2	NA	CATSEPSGGGTDTQYF	TGTGCCACCAGTGAACCAAGCGGGGGGGGCACAGATACGCAGTATTTT
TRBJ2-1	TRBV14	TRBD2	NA	CASSQPWGTSSYNEQFF	TGTGCCAGCAGCCAGCCCTGGGGGACTAGTTCGTACAATGAGCAGTTCTTC
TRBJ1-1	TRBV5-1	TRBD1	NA	CASSRQGGDTEAFF	TGCGCCAGCAGCCGCCAGGGGGGTGACACTGAAGCTTTCTTT
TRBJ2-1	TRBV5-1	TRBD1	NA	CASSSGTGPYNEQFF	TGCGCCAGCAGCTCCGGGACAGGGCCTTACAATGAGCAGTTCTTC
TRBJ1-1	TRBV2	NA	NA	CATQLWGGGNTEAFF	TGTGCCACCCAACTATGGGGCGGTGGGAACACTGAAGCTTTCTTT
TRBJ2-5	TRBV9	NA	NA	CASSVAYSQGAETQYF	TGTGCCAGCAGCGTAGCTTACAGCCAAGGGGCAGAGACCCAGTACTTC
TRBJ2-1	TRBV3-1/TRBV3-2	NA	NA	CASSQHTGPLGNEQFF	TGTGCCAGCAGCCAACATACGGGGCCCCTGGGGAATGAGCAGTTCTTC
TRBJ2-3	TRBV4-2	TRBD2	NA	CASSQSSGTDTQYF	TGTGCCAGCAGCCAATCTAGCGGGACAGATACGCAGTATTTT
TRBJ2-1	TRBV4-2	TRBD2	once	CASSQTPTSFSSFNEQFF	TGTGCCAGCAGCCAAACCCCGACTAGCTTCAGCTCCTTCAATGAGCAGTTCTTC
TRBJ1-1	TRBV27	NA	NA	CASRRTGQHLGAFF	TGTGCCAGCAGAAGAACGGGGCAGCACTTGGGAGCTTTCTTT
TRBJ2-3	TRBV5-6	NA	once	CASSRVRGYTDTQYF	TGTGCCAGCAGCCGAGTTCGGGGGTACACAGATACGCAGTATTTT
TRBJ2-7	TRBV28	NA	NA	CASSLYVGTYEQYF	TGTGCCAGCAGTTTATATGTTGGCACCTACGAGCAGTACTTC
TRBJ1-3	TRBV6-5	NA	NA	CASSYSNRANTIYF	TGTGCCAGCAGTTACTCCAACAGGGCGAACACCATATATTTT
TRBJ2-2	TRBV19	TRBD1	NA	CASSIRTGGIGELFF	TGTGCCAGTAGTATCCGGACAGGGGGGATCGGGGAGCTGTTTTTT
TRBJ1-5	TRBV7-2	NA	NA	CASSSTGYQPQHF	TGTGCCAGCAGCTCTACAGGGTATCAGCCCCAGCATTTT
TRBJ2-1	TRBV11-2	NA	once	CASSLEAGNYEQFF	TGTGCCAGCAGCTTAGAGGCAGGTAACTATGAGCAGTTCTTC
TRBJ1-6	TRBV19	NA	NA	CASSIDPNDSPLHF	TGTGCCAGTAGTATAGATCCGAACGATTCACCCCTCCACTTT
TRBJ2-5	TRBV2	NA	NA	CASRAGVSGFETQYF	TGTGCCAGCAGGGCCGGGGTGTCAGGTTTTGAGACCCAGTACTTC
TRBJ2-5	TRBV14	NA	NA	CASSQGPARETQYF	TGTGCCAGCAGCCAAGGTCCAGCCCGGGAGACCCAGTACTTC
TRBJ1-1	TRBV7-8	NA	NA	CASSSNLNTEAFF	TGTGCCAGCAGCTCGAACTTGAACACTGAAGCTTTCTTT
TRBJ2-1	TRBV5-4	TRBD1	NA	CASSRQGGNEQFF	TGTGCCAGCAGTAGACAGGGGGGAAATGAGCAGTTCTTC
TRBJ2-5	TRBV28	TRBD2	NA	CASSSLSSGGAGETQYF	TGTGCCAGCAGTTCCCTGTCTAGCGGGGGGGCGGGTGAGACCCAGTACTTC
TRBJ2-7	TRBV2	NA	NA	CASSERTNSYEQYF	TGTGCCAGCAGTGAGCGGACTAACTCCTACGAGCAGTACTTC
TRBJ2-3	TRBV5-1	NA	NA	CASSLPGAGSSTDTQYF	TGCGCCAGCAGCTTGCCCGGGGCGGGTTCGAGCACAGATACGCAGTATTTT
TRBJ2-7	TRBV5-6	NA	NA	CASSFRGTSYEQYF	TGTGCCAGCAGCTTCCGGGGGACCTCCTACGAGCAGTACTTC
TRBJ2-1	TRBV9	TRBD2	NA	CASSSASGRGYEQFF	TGTGCCAGCAGTTCAGCTAGCGGGCGAGGGTATGAGCAGTTCTTC
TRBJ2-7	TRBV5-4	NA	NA	CASSLDGPPYEQYF	TGTGCCAGCAGCTTGGATGGACCTCCCTACGAGCAGTACTTC
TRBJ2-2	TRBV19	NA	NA	CASSPDRGVARELFF	TGTGCCAGTAGCCCGGACCGGGGTGTTGCTCGGGAGCTGTTTTTT
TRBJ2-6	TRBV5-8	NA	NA	CASSLEGSGANVLTF	TGTGCCAGCAGCTTGGAAGGATCTGGGGCCAACGTCCTGACTTTC
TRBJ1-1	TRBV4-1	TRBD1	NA	CASSRRDRDTEAFF	TGCGCCAGCAGCCGCCGGGACAGAGACACTGAAGCTTTCTTT
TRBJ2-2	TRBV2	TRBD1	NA	CASRQGLVLFF	TGTGCCAGCAGACAGGGGTTGGTTCTGTTTTTT
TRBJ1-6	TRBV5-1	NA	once	CASSGQDRDNSPLHF	TGCGCCAGCAGCGGTCAGGACAGAGATAATTCACCCCTCCACTTT
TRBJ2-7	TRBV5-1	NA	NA	CASSLGGAATYEQYF	TGCGCCAGCAGCTTGGGTGGGGCCGCCACCTACGAGCAGTACTTC
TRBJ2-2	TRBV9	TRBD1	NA	CASSLASPGGPGELFF	TGTGCCAGCAGCTTAGCCTCACCAGGGGGCCCCGGGGAGCTGTTTTTT
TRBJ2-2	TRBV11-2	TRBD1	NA	CASSRQGPGELFF	TGTGCCAGCAGCCGACAGGGGCCCGGGGAGCTGTTTTTT
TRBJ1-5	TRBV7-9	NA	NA	CASSTTGPQPQHF	TGTGCCAGCAGCACTACAGGGCCCCAGCCCCAGCATTTT
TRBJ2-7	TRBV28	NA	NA	CASSLLKQTSYEQYF	TGTGCCAGCAGTTTATTGAAGCAGACCTCCTACGAGCAGTACTTC
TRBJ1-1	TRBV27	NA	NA	CASSQVGGGDTEAFF	TGTGCCAGCAGTCAAGTGGGGGGCGGAGACACTGAAGCTTTCTTT
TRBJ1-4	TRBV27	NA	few	CASGRVTATNEKLFF	TGTGCCAGCGGACGGGTGACAGCAACTAATGAAAAACTGTTTTTT
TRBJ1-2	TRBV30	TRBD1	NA	CAWSGQDGYTF	TGTGCCTGGAGCGGACAGGATGGCTACACCTTC
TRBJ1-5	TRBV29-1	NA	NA	CSIRDTNQPQHF	TGCAGCATCCGGGACACAAATCAGCCCCAGCATTTT
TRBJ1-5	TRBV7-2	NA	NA	CASSLGRGQPQHF	TGTGCCAGCAGCTTGGGCCGAGGGCAGCCCCAGCATTTT
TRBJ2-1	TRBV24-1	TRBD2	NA	CATAGGPSSSYNEQFF	TGTGCCACCGCGGGGGGCCCTAGTAGCTCCTACAATGAGCAGTTCTTC
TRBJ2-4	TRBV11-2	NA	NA	CASGHRDTRNIQYF	TGTGCCAGCGGCCACCGGGACACCAGGAACATTCAGTACTTC
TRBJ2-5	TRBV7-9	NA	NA	CASSLGGGETQYF	TGTGCCAGCAGCTTAGGTGGGGGGGAGACCCAGTACTTC